The sequence of this T cell receptor (beta chain) was determined in a study of vaccination and CD4 T cells after COVID-19. The wider study: Cultures that served as controls received a CEFX pool, an HIV-1 Nef pool, or no peptide.

Study-wide results and limits: Within convalescent individuals, 304 out of 307 vaccine-specific clones proved to be spike mono-reactive.

The V gene's germline CDR1 is LNHNV and CDR2 YYDKDF (reference sequence). Between the trimmed V and J ends, which lost 3 bases and 1 base, there was a span of 4 bases. The CDR3 contains 13 residues. Stated treatment: roughly 10-day PBMC culture with coronavirus spike peptide pools or control peptides (ViraFEST assay). The Oncomine TCR Beta short-read assay generated sequence data from the DNA of cultured CD4+ T cells. From the PCR reads, TCRdb called clonotypes with MiXCR, one entry per CDR3 protein. The repertoire holds 18,000 or so distinct CDR3 sequences, around 38% seen once, with over 25% in the top ten. This clonotype is categorized as medium-sized. Antigen specificity is unknown.

The genes are TRBV15 and TRBJ1-3; no firm D call. The source material was CD4+ T cells from blood, cultured in vitro, sampled before SARS-CoV-2 vaccination. This TCR came from a human donor who received a COVID-19 vaccine. The CDR3 bases are TGTGCCACCAGCAGGTATTCTGGAAACACCATATATTTT. It yields the protein CATSRYSGNTIYF.